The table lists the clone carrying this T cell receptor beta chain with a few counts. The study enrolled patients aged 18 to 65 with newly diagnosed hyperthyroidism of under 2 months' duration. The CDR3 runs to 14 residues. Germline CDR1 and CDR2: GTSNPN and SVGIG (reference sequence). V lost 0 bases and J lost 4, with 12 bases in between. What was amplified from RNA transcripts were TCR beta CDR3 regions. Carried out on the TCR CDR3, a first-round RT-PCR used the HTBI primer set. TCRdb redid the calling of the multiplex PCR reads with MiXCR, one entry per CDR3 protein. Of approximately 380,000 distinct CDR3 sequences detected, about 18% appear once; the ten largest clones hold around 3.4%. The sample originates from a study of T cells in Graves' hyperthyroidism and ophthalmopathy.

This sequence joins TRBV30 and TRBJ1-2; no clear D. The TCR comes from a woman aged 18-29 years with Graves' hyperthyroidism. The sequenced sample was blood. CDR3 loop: CAWSVRVRPYGYTF. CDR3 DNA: TGTGCCTGGAGTGTGAGGGTTCGGCCCTATGGCTACACCTTC.